These 30 T cell receptor beta chains share one sample of origin, sequenced in a study of pediatric ulcerative colitis. The data were produced by immunoSEQ multiplex PCR, yet TCRdb's version contains in-frame clones alone and is incomplete. The table shows some 40,000 clones, with 65% to 80% occurring only once. During colonoscopy, one to two rectal pinch biopsies were collected. Specimen: gut tissue. These TCRs come from a boy aged 5 to 17 with severe ulcerative colitis.

The rearrangement uses TRBV7-8 and TRBJ2-3, with 9 bases matching TRBD2. Looked up from germline, CDR1 is SGHVS and CDR2 is FQNEAQ. The V and J ends lost 1 base and 2 bases, in that order; junction bases with no gene match: 7. This CDR3 contains 17 residues. The CDR3 is CASSLGGRGGITDTQYF. As DNA, the CDR3 is TGTGCCAGCAGCTTAGGAGGGCGGGGGGGTATCACAGATACGCAGTATTTT.

A few counts support this clone. The chain combines TRBV10-3 with TRBJ2-7; 8 bases align to TRBD1. Germline V CDR1 and CDR2: ENHRY, SYGVKD. CDR3 length: 14 amino acids. V was pared by 6 bases and J by 5 bases, with 9 bases of the junction left unmatched. The CDR3 region has the DNA TGTGCCATCAGCCCCGGACAGGGATGGAACGAGCAGTACTTC. As protein: CAISPGQGWNEQYF.

The chain recombines TRBV10-3 with TRBJ1-2, with no clear D. Germline values: CDR1 ENHRY, CDR2 SYGVKD. The CDR3 loop spans 14 amino acids. Trimming removed 0 bases from V and 6 bases from J, with 11 bases in between. For the CDR3, the DNA is TGTGCCATCAGTGAGTCGACTCGGGCAGATGGCTACACCTTC. Amino acids: CAISESTRADGYTF.

The chain is built from TRBV6-5 and TRBJ2-1; D remains ambiguous. The germline V gene has CDR1 MNHEY and CDR2 SVGAGI. CDR3 length: 14 amino acids. With 10 bases removed from V and 5 bases from J, the gap between germline ends came to 18 bases. CDR3 nucleotides: TGTGCCACTCGATTTCCTGGCGGAGACAATGAGCAGTTCTTC. Protein sequence: CATRFPGGDNEQFF.

The table lists this clone with a few counts. The chain employs TRBV5-1 and TRBJ2-2, with 9 nucleotides matching TRBD1. Germline V lookup: CDR1 SGHRS, CDR2 YFSETQ. The V segment lost 4 bases and the J segment 6 bases; nucleotides outside the gene matches: 10. This CDR3 has 16 amino acids. CDR3 sequence: CASSTTGTGSAGELFF. CDR3 coding DNA: TGCGCCAGCAGCACTACAGGGACAGGGAGCGCCGGGGAGCTGTTTTTT.

A word on this clone: The identical CDR3 is also encoded by other nucleotide sequences in the sample. The chain recombines TRBV5-6 with TRBJ2-2; 10 nucleotides align to TRBD1. V lost 0 bases, J lost 3 bases, and 2 bases stayed unmatched. The germline gives CDR1 SGHDT, CDR2 YYEEEE. The CDR3 totals 16 residues. This CDR3 is CASSLGQGADTGELFF. DNA for the CDR3: TGTGCCAGCAGCTTGGGACAGGGGGCGGACACCGGGGAGCTGTTTTTT.

The CDR3 region is CASSLAGYNSPLHF. The CDR3 nucleotides read TGTGCCAGCAGCTTGGCGGGGTATAATTCACCCCTCCACTTT. The chain carries TRBV5-6 and TRBJ1-6; the D is unclear. The V gene lost 0 bases and the J gene lost 4 bases, with 5 bases spanning the gap. The germline V gene encodes CDR1 SGHDT and CDR2 YYEEEE. This CDR3 is built from 14 residues.

V and J are TRBV6-5 and TRBJ2-2, with a weak D call TRBD2 (7 bases). Germline V lookup: CDR1 MNHEY, CDR2 SVGAGI. This CDR3 contains 15 residues. V was shortened by 11 bases and J by 5 bases, with 21 bases between the two germline ends. Here the CDR3 reads CAAGAGAQWTGELFF. Written as DNA, the CDR3 is TGTGCCGCAGGGGCGGGGGCGCAGTGGACCGGGGAGCTGTTTTTT.

The chain carries TRBV7-9 and TRBJ2-7; D is unresolved. CDR3 size: 13 residues. The V gene lost 1 base and the J gene lost 6 bases, with 10 bases spanning the gap. Germline CDR1 reads SEHNR; CDR2 reads FQNEAQ (reference sequence). The DNA for the CDR3 is TGTGCCAGCAGCTTAGAACCCGGCTCCGAGCAGTACTTC. It encodes CASSLEPGSEQYF.

The J gene is TRBJ1-2, the V gene TRBV18; D call uncertain. Trimming took off 3 bases at V and 5 bases at J, with 16 bases between the two ends. The CDR3 is 15 amino acids. Germline loops: CDR1 KGHSH, CDR2 LQKENI. The CDR3 reads CASSPESRAAYGYTF. CDR3 sequence (DNA): TGTGCCAGCTCACCGGAATCAAGGGCGGCATATGGCTACACCTTC.

The chain combines TRBV15 with TRBJ2-7, with D possibly TRBD1 on 6 matching bases. CDR1 is LNHNV, CDR2 YYDKDF, per germline (reference sequence). Trimming stripped 0 bases from V and 6 bases from J, with 12 bases between. There are 14 residues in the CDR3. CDR3 DNA: TGTGCCACCAGCAGAGATGGAGGCAGGGGCGAGCAGTACTTC. Its translation is CATSRDGGRGEQYF.

Written as DNA, the CDR3 is TGTGCCAGCAGTTCATCGCCCTCGGGAGACACCATATATTTT. The encoded protein is CASSSSPSGDTIYF. This chain uses TRBV6-5 with TRBJ1-3, with D unresolved. Germline CDR1 reads MNHEY; CDR2 reads SVGAGI. The CDR3 runs 14 residues. The V end was cut by 4 bases, the J end by 8 bases, with 15 bases between.

The chain uses TRBV5-1 and TRBJ2-1; no reliable D call. From germline, CDR1 is SGHRS and CDR2 YFSETQ. This CDR3 is 12 amino acids long. V was pared by 2 bases and J by 7 bases, with 7 bases between. Here the CDR3 reads CASSFNMNEQFF. CDR3 DNA sequence: TGCGCCAGCAGCTTTAATATGAATGAGCAGTTCTTC. Using reference TRBV5-1 and TRBJ2-1 for the parts outside the CDR3, the full variable domain is KAGVTQTPRYLIKTRGQQVTLSCSPISGHRSVSWYQQTPGQGLQFLFEYFSETQRNKGNFPGRFSGRQFSNSRSEMNVSTLELGDSALYLCASSFNMNEQFFGPGTRLTVL.

V is TRBV5-6 and J is TRBJ1-2; tentatively, D is TRBD1 (5 bases). The V gene's germline CDR1 is SGHDT and CDR2 YYEEEE. V shed 0 bases and J shed 6 bases, with 18 bases lying between them. This CDR3 has 16 residues. The CDR3 spells CASSLGWRGGADGYTF. CDR3 bases: TGTGCCAGCAGCTTGGGTTGGCGGGGGGGAGCGGATGGCTACACCTTC. The full variable domain, completed using reference TRBV5-6 and TRBJ1-2, is DAGVTQSPTHLIKTRGQQVTLRCSPKSGHDTVSWYQQALGQGPQFIFQYYEEEERQRGNFPDRFSGHQFPNYSSELNVNALLLGDSALYLCASSLGWRGGADGYTFGSGTRLTVV.

This chain links TRBV4-1 with TRBJ2-1; 8 bases align to TRBD2. Germline V lookup: CDR1 MGHRA, CDR2 YSYEKL. The CDR3 runs 15 residues. J lost 4 bases, V lost 4 bases, and 6 bases had no gene match. In DNA, the CDR3 is TGCGCCAGCAGCCTCGAGCCGGGGGGGTACAATGAGCAGTTCTTC. This sequence encodes CASSLEPGGYNEQFF.

This chain's CDR3 is CASSESWAADTQYF. CDR3 nucleotide sequence: TGTGCCAGCAGTGAATCCTGGGCGGCAGATACGCAGTATTTT. The chain links TRBV6-1 to TRBJ2-3, with D hard to call. Trimming pared 2 bases from V and 4 bases from J, leaving 10 bases between. Looked up from germline, CDR1 is MNHNS and CDR2 is SASEGT. This CDR3 has 14 amino acids.

This chain connects TRBV11-2 to TRBJ2-7; TRBD1 aligns across 8 bases. The germline V gene encodes CDR1 SGHAT and CDR2 FQNNGV. The CDR3 runs to 13 residues. V lost 3 bases and J lost 7; bases outside the gene matches: 5. The CDR3 nucleotides are TGTGCCAGCAGCTTTCAGGGGGCGAGGGAGCAGTACTTC. This gives the protein CASSFQGAREQYF.

This clone is labeled as large. The chain links TRBV13 to TRBJ1-1, with D possibly being TRBD1 (5 bases). This CDR3 spans 14 amino acids. Germline V gene data show CDR1 as PRHDT and CDR2 as FYEKMQ (reference sequence). V lost 3 bases to trimming and J lost 5 bases, with 13 bases between them. CDR3 DNA: TGTGCCAGCAGCTTCGGCTCAGGGAGGACTGAAGCTTTCTTT. Amino acid sequence: CASSFGSGRTEAFF.

The rearrangement links TRBV29-1 to TRBJ1-1, with D possibly TRBD1 on 5 matching bases. The length of the CDR3 is 11 residues. Germline values: CDR1 SQVTM, CDR2 ANQGSEA. Trimming left V 3 bases short and J 7 bases short, with 9 bases between. In nucleotides, the CDR3 is TGCAGCGTTGACAGGGAGTTTGAAGCTTTCTTT. Translating gives CSVDREFEAFF. Filled out from reference TRBV29-1 and TRBJ1-1, the complete variable domain reads SAVISQKPSRDICQRGTSLTIQCQVDSQVTMMFWYRQQPGQSLTLIATANQGSEATYESGFVIDKFPISRPNLTFSTLTVSNMSPEDSSIYLCSVDREFEAFFGQGTRLTVV.

The V call is TRBV30, the J call TRBJ1-2, with 7 bases lining up with TRBD1. The CDR3 length is 12 residues. V was pared by 3 bases and J by 7 bases, with 5 bases of the junction left unmatched. Germline loops: CDR1 GTSNPN, CDR2 SVGIG (reference sequence). The CDR3 DNA reads as TGTGCCTGGAGACAACAGGGGCCTGGCTACACCTTC. Translation: CAWRQQGPGYTF.

This chain uses TRBV5-1 with TRBJ2-7; D perhaps matches TRBD1 (5 bases). Germline V CDR1 and CDR2: SGHRS, YFSETQ. Trimming pared 0 bases from V and 0 bases from J, leaving 13 bases between. The CDR3 spans 16 residues. As DNA, the CDR3 is TGCGCCAGCAGCTTGGGGGGCTCGAGGAGCTCCTACGAGCAGTACTTC. Translation gives CASSLGGSRSSYEQYF.

By frequency in the sample, this clone is medium-sized (0.01 to 0.1%). The chain employs TRBV28 and TRBJ1-3; D uncertain. The ends were cut back, 5 bases at V and 4 bases at J, with 12 bases in the middle. The germline gives CDR1 MDHEN, CDR2 SYDVKM. CDR3 length: 14 residues. The DNA for the CDR3 is TGTGCCAGCAGTACCGAGATCTCCGGAAACACCATATATTTT. Encoded protein: CASSTEISGNTIYF.

The chain links TRBV2 to TRBJ1-4; D is undetermined. Trimming stripped 8 bases from V and 2 bases from J, with 15 bases between. Germline CDR1 is SNHLY and CDR2 is FYNNEI. This CDR3 has 15 amino acids. Written as DNA, the CDR3 is TGTGCCAGCCTCACTAACAGCGGGACTAATGAAAAACTGTTTTTT. Translated, it gives CASLTNSGTNEKLFF.

On this clone: Distinct nucleotide sequences in the sample also encode this CDR3. The rearrangement links TRBV4-1 to TRBJ2-5; a weak D match, TRBD2 (7 bases). The CDR3 runs to 15 residues. In germline, CDR1 is MGHRA, CDR2 YSYEKL. Trimming shortened V by 0 bases and J by 2 bases, and 10 bases separated the two germline ends. CDR3 in amino acids: CASSQEGGGQETQYF. As DNA, the CDR3 is TGCGCCAGCAGCCAAGAAGGGGGGGGACAAGAGACCCAGTACTTC.

The chain uses TRBV28 and TRBJ1-2; no reliable D call. CDR1 is MDHEN and CDR2 is SYDVKM in the germline V gene. The V end was cut by 4 bases, the J end by 4 bases, with 16 bases between. The CDR3 contains 15 residues. The CDR3 DNA is TGTGCCAGCAGTTCCCTCATGGCAGGTATCTATGGCTACACCTTC. Its translation: CASSSLMAGIYGYTF.

The chain is built from TRBV10-3 and TRBJ2-3; 8 bases map to TRBD2. The V segment lost 11 bases and the J segment 2 bases; nucleotides outside the gene matches: 9. The length of the CDR3 is 14 residues. CDR1 and CDR2 (germline): ENHRY, SYGVKD. CDR3 DNA sequence: TGTGCCTCCTCGGGGGGGTCAGTCACAGATACGCAGTATTTT. Protein: CASSGGSVTDTQYF.

This clone was counted a few times. The chain has TRBV5-6 and TRBJ1-2; D uncertain. The germline V gene has CDR1 SGHDT and CDR2 YYEEEE. Trimming removed 0 bases from V and 8 bases from J, with 8 bases in between. There are 12 residues in the CDR3. The CDR3 loop is CASSLGGLGYTF. Here the CDR3 DNA reads TGTGCCAGCAGCTTGGGAGGGCTGGGCTACACCTTC.

This clone has only one observation. The CDR3 spells CASSQDSATYSSTDTQYF. CDR3 sequence (DNA): TGCGCCAGCAGCCAAGACTCGGCAACGTATTCTAGCACAGATACGCAGTATTTT. The rearrangement joins TRBV5-1 to TRBJ2-3; no clear D. This CDR3 has 18 amino acids. With 4 bases removed from V and 0 bases from J, the gap between germline ends came to 21 bases. Germline V gene sequence: CDR1 SGHRS, CDR2 YFSETQ.

The count of this clone is one. The rearrangement links TRBV6-4 to TRBJ1-2; D might be TRBD1 (5 bases). The CDR3 length is 15 residues. V was cut by 4 bases and J by 8 bases, with 20 bases left in between. In germline, CDR1 is MRHNA, CDR2 SNTAGT. The CDR3 is CASSATGSLLGGYTF. The CDR3, as DNA: TGTGCCAGCAGTGCTACAGGATCGCTCCTGGGGGGCTACACCTTC.

This sequence joins TRBV30 and TRBJ1-2; possible D gene TRBD1, 6 bases. This CDR3 has 13 residues. Trimming left V 2 bases short and J 14 bases short, with 21 bases between. Per germline, CDR1 GTSNPN and CDR2 SVGIG (reference sequence). CDR3 sequence: CAWSPGRAGDWTF. CDR3 DNA: TGTGCCTGGAGTCCTGGACGGGCAGGGGATTGGACCTTC.